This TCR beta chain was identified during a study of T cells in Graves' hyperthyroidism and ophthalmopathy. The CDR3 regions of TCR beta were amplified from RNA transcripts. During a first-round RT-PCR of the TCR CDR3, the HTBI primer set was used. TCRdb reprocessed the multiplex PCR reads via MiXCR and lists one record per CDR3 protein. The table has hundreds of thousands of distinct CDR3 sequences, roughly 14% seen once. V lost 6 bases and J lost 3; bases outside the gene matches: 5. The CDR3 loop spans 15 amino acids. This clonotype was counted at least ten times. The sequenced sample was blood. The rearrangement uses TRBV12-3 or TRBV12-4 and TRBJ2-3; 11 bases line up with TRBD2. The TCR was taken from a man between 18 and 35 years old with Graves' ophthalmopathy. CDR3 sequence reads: CASSQLAGVTDTQYF. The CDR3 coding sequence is TGTGCCAGCAGCCAACTAGCGGGGGTAACAGATACGCAGTATTTT.